The present entry profiles one T cell receptor (beta chain) with its context. Its antigen is not known. Some clones are missing from TCRdb's copy, which holds only in-frame ones; the method was immunoSEQ multiplex PCR. The sample carries around 120,000 clones, more than 75% recorded once. This record belongs to a study of T cell responses to AZD1222 COVID-19 vaccine. Overall study findings and caveats: Epitopes outside B.1.351 and B.1.1.7 mutated regions reportedly drew nearly half of spike TCRs.

With 0 bases removed from V and 1 base from J, the gap between germline ends came to 8 bases. The CDR3 sequence is 14 residues long. The V gene's germline CDR1 is SGDLS and CDR2 YYNGEE. V gene TRBV9 combines with J gene TRBJ2-7, with D possibly matching TRBD1 (5 bases). The specimen was peripheral blood, collected on day 0 of AZD1222 vaccination. The clonotype was recovered from an adult in good health. This chain's CDR3 is CASSVAGISYEQYF. DNA for the CDR3: TGTGCCAGCAGCGTAGCAGGGATATCCTACGAGCAGTACTTC.